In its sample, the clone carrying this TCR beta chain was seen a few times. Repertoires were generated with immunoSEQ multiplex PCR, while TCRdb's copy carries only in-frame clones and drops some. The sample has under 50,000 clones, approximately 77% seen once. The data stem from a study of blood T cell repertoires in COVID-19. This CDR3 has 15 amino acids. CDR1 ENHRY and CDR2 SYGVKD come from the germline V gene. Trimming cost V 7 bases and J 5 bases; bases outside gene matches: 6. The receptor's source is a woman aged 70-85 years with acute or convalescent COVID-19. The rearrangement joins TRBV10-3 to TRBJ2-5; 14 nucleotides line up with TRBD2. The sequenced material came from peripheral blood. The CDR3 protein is CAIKRTSGGKETQYF. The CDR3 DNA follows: TGTGCCATCAAACGGACTAGCGGGGGGAAGGAGACCCAGTACTTC.